This T cell receptor beta chain was recovered during a study of T cell changes during pregnancy in multiple sclerosis. Assay used: immunoSEQ multiplex PCR; TCRdb lists only in-frame clones, some missing. The sample lists tens of thousands of clones, about nine tenths occurring once. From germline, CDR1 is MGHRA and CDR2 YSYEKL. V dropped 1 base and J dropped 1; count of bases not matched to a gene: 1. The CDR3 runs to 15 residues. Sequenced material: peripheral blood, taken in the third trimester of pregnancy. The V call is TRBV4-1, the J call TRBJ2-7; 10 nucleotides match TRBD1. This TCR came from a female donor with multiple sclerosis, enrolled in a pregnancy study. The CDR3 nucleotides read TGCGCCAGCAGCCAAGGGACAGGGGGTTCCTACGAGCAGTACTTC. Translating it yields CASSQGTGGSYEQYF.